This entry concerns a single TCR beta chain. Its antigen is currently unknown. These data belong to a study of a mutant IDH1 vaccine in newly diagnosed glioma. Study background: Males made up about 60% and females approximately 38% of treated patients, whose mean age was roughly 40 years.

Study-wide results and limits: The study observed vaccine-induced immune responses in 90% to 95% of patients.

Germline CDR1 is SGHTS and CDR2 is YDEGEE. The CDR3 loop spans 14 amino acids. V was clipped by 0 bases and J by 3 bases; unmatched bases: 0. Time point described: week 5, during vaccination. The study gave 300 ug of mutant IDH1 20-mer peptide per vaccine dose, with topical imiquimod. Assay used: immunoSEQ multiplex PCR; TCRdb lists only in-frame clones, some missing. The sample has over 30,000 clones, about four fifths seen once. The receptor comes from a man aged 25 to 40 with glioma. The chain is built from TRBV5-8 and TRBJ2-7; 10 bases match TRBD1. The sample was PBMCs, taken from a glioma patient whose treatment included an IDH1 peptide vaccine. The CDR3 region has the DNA TGTGCCAGCAGCTTGGGGACAGGGGGCTACGAGCAGTACTTC. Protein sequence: CASSLGTGGYEQYF.